These T cell receptor beta chains were read from a single sample in a study of response to subunit inactivated influenza vaccine. TCRdb re-derived calls from the RT-PCR reads in MiXCR, one entry per CDR3 protein. The sample lists hundreds of thousands of distinct CDR3 sequences; around 11% were seen once. This same sample was also taken into another study, of T cells expressing NK-cell markers.

The sample here was PBMCs from blood, taken on the day of vaccination. These receptors were obtained from a middle-aged man who received an inactivated influenza vaccine. Each CDR3 is given with its conserved first and last residue. D genes are given only for firm matches. Clone size is stated in some rows and not others, as once, few, many or a class when expanded.

size	J	V	D	DNA	CDR3
-	TRBJ2-1	TRBV28	-	TGTGCCAGCAAAAGCCAGACCATCTCCTACAATGAGCAGTTCTTC	CASKSQTISYNEQFF
many	TRBJ2-7	TRBV20-1	-	TGCAGTGCTAGACCCCCGAAGACGCCAGGGTACGAGCAGTACTTC	CSARPPKTPGYEQYF
-	TRBJ1-4	TRBV9	TRBD1	TGTGCCAGCAGCGACGGGACAGGGGGGCAAAAACTGTATTTT	CASSDGTGGQKLYF
-	TRBJ1-3	TRBV7-9	-	TGTGCCAGCAGCTTACAGGCGGTGGCAGGAAACACCATATATTTT	CASSLQAVAGNTIYF
-	TRBJ1-3	TRBV11-2	-	TGTGCCAGCAGCTTAGCTGGTATCTCTGGAAACACCATATATTTT	CASSLAGISGNTIYF
-	TRBJ2-7	TRBV20-1	-	TGCGGCTGTGGGCAGGGCCTAAACTACGAGCAGTACTTC	CGCGQGLNYEQYF
-	TRBJ1-1	TRBV12-3/TRBV12-4	-	TGTGCCAGTCGAGGGTCTGAAGCTTTCTTT	CASRGSEAFF
-	TRBJ2-2	TRBV28	TRBD2	TGTGCCAGCCAGGGGGCAGTTGGGACTAGCGGGACGAACACCGGGGAGCTGTTTTTT	CASQGAVGTSGTNTGELFF
few	TRBJ2-7	TRBV9	-	TGTGCCAGCAGCGTAGCTCTAGGAGTCGACGAGCAGTACTTC	CASSVALGVDEQYF
-	TRBJ2-3	TRBV7-9	TRBD1	TGTGCCAGCAGCTTCCGGCCTGGGACAGGGAAAGATACGCAGTATTTT	CASSFRPGTGKDTQYF
few	TRBJ2-5	TRBV3-1	-	TGTGCCAGCAGCCAAGAATTGGGGGCCATACAAGAGACCCAGTACTTC	CASSQELGAIQETQYF
many	TRBJ2-1	TRBV12-3/TRBV12-4	-	TGTGCCAGCAGTTTACGGTTGCGGTCCTACAATGAGCAGTTCTTC	CASSLRLRSYNEQFF
-	TRBJ2-1	TRBV6-1	-	TGTGCCAGCAGTCGGTCCGGACAGAATGAGCAGTTCTTC	CASSRSGQNEQFF
few	TRBJ1-3	TRBV30	-	TGTGCCTGGAGTGGGGGAGGACTCTCTGGAAACACCATATATTTT	CAWSGGGLSGNTIYF
-	TRBJ2-1	TRBV9	TRBD2	TGTGCCAGCAGCGTCCTAGCGGGAGCGGCCTACAATGAGCAGTTCTTC	CASSVLAGAAYNEQFF
few	TRBJ2-1	TRBV5-1	-	TGCGCCAGCAGCTCCGCGTCCGGGTATCCCTACAATGAGCAGTTCTTC	CASSSASGYPYNEQFF
-	TRBJ2-7	TRBV20-1	-	TGCAGTGCGCGGATCAATTCCTACGAGCAGTACTTC	CSARINSYEQYF
once	TRBJ2-5	TRBV7-2	TRBD2	TGTGCCAGCAGCTTAATTAGCGCGGGGGGGACCCAGTACTTC	CASSLISAGGTQYF
many	TRBJ2-1	TRBV5-1	-	TGCGCCAGCAGTATTTACAGGGCCAATGAGCAGTTCTTC	CASSIYRANEQFF
many	TRBJ2-1	TRBV20-1	TRBD2	TGCAGTGCTACCGACGGGGGGGCGCTGGCGGACTACAATGAGCAGTTCTTC	CSATDGGALADYNEQFF
-	TRBJ2-7	TRBV28	-	TGTGCCACCCGCCCGGGGGGCCTCGAGCAGTACTTC	CATRPGGLEQYF
many	TRBJ2-7	TRBV5-1	-	TGCGCCAGCAGCTTGGCCGCCGGGGGCCCCTACGAGCAGTACTTC	CASSLAAGGPYEQYF
few	TRBJ2-7	TRBV7-8	TRBD2	TGTGCCAGCAGCTTACTAGCGGAACGAGACTACGAGCAGTACTTC	CASSLLAERDYEQYF